The T cell receptor (beta chain) described here comes from a study of cytomegalovirus exposure and HLA in healthy donors (dated by TCRdb to 2015 to 2018). In terms of the full investigation: According to a later analysis, one platform produced both the 110 or so validation repertoires and the approximately 600 repertoires of the first cohort. The study aimed to test whether cataloging public T cell receptors could reveal signatures of past pathogen exposure. Besides the first cohort of about 730 subjects, a separate validation cohort made up of roughly 120 different subjects was used. To predict cytomegalovirus infection status, the study combined high-throughput TCR immunosequencing, statistical association of individual TCRs with disease status, and machine learning.

The donors belonged to the validation cohort of under 150 subjects, which was separate from the roughly 700-subject first cohort. In its sample, this clone was seen a few times. This clone's antigen is unknown. No base quality information exists; no much larger clone differs at one position. Study-level results and caveats: In vitro tests confirmed that a few of the cytomegalovirus-associated TCR beta chains recognize cytomegalovirus antigens. A total of 150 to 200 TCR beta chains were listed by the study as associated with cytomegalovirus. Most TCR sequences were seen in very few donors, while some public TCRs were found in many individuals. A later analysis lacked HLA typing for the validation cohort, so it scored co-occurrence in that cohort across all 120 or so repertoires. Subsequent analysis determined that TCRs grouped into clusters in the first cohort also showed a tendency toward co-occurrence across the 120 or so validation repertoires, and 85% to 95% of cluster scores exceeded 0. It was suggested by the authors that the approach could potentially be generalized to other disease states and immunological phenotypes. The classifier was reported to diagnose cytomegalovirus status with high specificity and sensitivity in both the original and validation cohorts.

Trimming at the junction amounts to 0 bases on V and 4 bases on J, and the germline ends lie 17 bases apart. The CDR3 contains 18 residues, cysteine and phenylalanine counted. Solely the CDR3 DNA is kept, with 54 bases framed from the first base. Taken from the germline V gene, the CDR1 and CDR2 loops are SGHDT and YYEEEE. Receptor amplification or capture employed the immunoSEQ multiplex PCR assay. In the source study's methods: To diagnose cytomegalovirus status from the catalog of TCR beta chain sequences, a statistical classification framework was built. As stored in TCRdb, this immuneACCESS dataset retains in-frame rearrangements with V and J assigned. A fraction of the clones does not appear; measured against another copy, unresolved V genes explain less than half of the discrepancy, and the remainder lacks a known reason. V, J and clone size are those of that table, while D and trimming were read from the DNA. The sample records approximately 180,000 clones, around nine tenths of which are singletons. The ten largest clones take up approximately 1.5% of the sample.

Sequenced: PBMCs. The TCR originated in a woman in her 30s in good health and CMV-seronegative. The chain joins TRBV5-6 to TRBJ2-6; the D gene is perhaps TRBD1, on 6 matching bases. The bases are TGTGCCAGCAGCTTGGTTGGCGACAGGCGAAGCGGGGCCAACGTCCTGACTTTC. It translates to CASSLVGDRRSGANVLTF.